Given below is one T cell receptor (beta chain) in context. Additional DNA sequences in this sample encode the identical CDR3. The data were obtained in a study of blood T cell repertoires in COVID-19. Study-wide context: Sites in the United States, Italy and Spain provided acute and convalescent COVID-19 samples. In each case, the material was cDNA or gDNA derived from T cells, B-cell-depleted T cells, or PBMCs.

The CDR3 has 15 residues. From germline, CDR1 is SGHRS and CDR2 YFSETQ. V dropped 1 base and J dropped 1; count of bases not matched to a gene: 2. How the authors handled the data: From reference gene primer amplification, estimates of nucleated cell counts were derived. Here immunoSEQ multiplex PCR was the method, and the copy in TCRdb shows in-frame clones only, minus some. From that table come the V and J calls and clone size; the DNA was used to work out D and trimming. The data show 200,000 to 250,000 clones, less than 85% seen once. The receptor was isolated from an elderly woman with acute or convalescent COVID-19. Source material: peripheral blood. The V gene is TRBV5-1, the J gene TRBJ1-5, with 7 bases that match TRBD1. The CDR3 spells CASSLTGQSNQPQHF. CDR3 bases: TGCGCCAGCAGCTTGACGGGACAGAGCAATCAGCCCCAGCATTTT.